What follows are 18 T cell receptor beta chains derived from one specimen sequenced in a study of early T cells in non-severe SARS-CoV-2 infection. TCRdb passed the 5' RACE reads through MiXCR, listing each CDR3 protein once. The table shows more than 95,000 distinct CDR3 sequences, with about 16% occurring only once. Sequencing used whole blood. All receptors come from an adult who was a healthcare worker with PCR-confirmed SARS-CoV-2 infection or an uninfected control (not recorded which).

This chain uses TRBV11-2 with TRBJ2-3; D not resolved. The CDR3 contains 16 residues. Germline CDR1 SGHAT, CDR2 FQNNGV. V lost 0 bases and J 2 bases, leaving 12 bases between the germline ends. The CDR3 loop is CASSLDLGPPTDTQYF. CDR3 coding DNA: TGTGCCAGCAGCTTAGATTTAGGACCTCCCACAGATACGCAGTATTTT.

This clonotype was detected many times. Written as DNA, the CDR3 is TGCAGTGCTAGTGAAGGTTTAAATTGGCAGTACTTC. Protein: CSASEGLNWQYF. This chain links TRBV20-1 with TRBJ2-7; the D is unclear. The CDR3 is 12 residues long. V was shortened by 3 bases and J by 9 bases, with 15 bases between the two germline ends. The germline CDR1 and CDR2 sequences are DFQATT and SNEGSKA (reference sequence).

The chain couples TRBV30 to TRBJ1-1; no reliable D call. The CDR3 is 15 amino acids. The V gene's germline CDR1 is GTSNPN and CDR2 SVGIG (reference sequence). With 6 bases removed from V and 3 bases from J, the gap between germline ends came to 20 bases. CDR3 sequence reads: CACSYGLLLDTEAFF. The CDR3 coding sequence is TGTGCCTGTTCATATGGACTGCTCTTGGACACTGAAGCTTTCTTT.

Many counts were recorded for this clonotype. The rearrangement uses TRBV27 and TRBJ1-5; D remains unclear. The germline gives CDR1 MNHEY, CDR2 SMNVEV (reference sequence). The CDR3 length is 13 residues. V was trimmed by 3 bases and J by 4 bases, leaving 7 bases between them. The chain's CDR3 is CASSFGGNQPQHF. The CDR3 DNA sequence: TGTGCCAGCAGTTTCGGAGGAAATCAGCCCCAGCATTTT.

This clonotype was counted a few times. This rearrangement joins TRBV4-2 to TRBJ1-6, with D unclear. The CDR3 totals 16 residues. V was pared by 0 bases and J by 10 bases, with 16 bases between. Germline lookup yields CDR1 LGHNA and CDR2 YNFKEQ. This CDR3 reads CASSQDQNWGDSPLHF. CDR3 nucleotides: TGTGCCAGCAGCCAAGATCAAAATTGGGGTGACTCACCCCTCCACTTT.

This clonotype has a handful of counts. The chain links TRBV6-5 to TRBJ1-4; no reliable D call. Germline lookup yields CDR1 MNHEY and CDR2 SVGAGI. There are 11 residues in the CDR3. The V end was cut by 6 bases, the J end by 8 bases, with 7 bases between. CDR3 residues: CASRKGEKLFF. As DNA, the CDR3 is TGTGCCAGCAGGAAGGGAGAAAAACTGTTTTTT.

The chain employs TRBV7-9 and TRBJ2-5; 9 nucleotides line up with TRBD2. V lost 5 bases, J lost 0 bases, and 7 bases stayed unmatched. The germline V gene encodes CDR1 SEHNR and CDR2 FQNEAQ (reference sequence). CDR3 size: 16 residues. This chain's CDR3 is CASSDLLAGYQETQYF. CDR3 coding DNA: TGTGCCAGCAGCGATCTACTAGCGGGCTACCAAGAGACCCAGTACTTC.

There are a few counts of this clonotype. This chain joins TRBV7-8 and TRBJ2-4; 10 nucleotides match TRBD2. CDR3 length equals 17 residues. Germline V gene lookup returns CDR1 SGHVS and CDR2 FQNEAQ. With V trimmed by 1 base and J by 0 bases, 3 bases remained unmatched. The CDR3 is CASSLVAGGLAKNIQYF. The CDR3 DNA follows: TGTGCCAGCAGCTTAGTAGCGGGGGGATTAGCCAAAAACATTCAGTACTTC.

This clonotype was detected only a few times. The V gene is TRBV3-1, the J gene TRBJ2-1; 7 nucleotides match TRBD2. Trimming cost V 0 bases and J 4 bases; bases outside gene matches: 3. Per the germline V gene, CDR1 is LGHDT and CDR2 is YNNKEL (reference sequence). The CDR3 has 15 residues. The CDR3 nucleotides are TGTGCCAGCAGCCAAGATCCAGCGGGGTACAATGAGCAGTTCTTC. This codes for CASSQDPAGYNEQFF.

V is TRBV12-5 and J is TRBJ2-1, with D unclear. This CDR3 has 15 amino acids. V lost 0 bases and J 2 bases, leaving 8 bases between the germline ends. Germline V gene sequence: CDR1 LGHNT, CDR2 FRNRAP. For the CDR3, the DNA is TGTGCTAGTGGTTTGGTACCGTCCCCCTACAATGAGCAGTTCTTC. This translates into CASGLVPSPYNEQFF.

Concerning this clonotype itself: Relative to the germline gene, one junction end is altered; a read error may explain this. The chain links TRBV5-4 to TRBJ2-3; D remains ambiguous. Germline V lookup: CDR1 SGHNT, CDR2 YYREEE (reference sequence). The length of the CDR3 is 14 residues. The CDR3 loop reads CASSLAGRLDTRYF. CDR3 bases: TGTGCCAGCAGCTTAGCCGGGCGGTTGGATACGCGGTATTTT.

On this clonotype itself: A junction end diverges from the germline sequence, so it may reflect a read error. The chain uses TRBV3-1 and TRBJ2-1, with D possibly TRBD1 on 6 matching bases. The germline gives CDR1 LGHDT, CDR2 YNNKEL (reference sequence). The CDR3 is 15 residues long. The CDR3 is CASSRWDTSNNEQFF. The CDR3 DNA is TGTGCCAGCAGCCGATGGGACACCTCCAACAATGAGCAGTTCTTC.

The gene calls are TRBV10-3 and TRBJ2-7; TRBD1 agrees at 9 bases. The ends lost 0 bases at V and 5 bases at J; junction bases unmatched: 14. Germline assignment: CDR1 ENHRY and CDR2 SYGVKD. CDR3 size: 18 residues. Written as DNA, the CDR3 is TGTGCCATCAGTGAGTCAACCGGGGGGACAGGGTATGGAAACGAGCAGTACTTC. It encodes CAISESTGGTGYGNEQYF.

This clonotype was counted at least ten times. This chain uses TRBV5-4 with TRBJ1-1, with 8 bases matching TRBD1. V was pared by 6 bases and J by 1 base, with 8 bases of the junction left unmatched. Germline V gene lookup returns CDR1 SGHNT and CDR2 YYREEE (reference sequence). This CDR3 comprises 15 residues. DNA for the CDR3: TGTGCCAGCAACTCCCGGACAGGGTCGAACACTGAAGCTTTCTTT. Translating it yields CASNSRTGSNTEAFF.

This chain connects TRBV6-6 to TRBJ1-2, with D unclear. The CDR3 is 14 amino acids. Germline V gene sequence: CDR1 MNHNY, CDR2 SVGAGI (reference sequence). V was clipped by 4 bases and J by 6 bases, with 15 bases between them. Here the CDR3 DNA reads TGTGCCAGCAGTTCCCTGACGGCAGACCATGGCTACACCTTC. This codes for CASSSLTADHGYTF.

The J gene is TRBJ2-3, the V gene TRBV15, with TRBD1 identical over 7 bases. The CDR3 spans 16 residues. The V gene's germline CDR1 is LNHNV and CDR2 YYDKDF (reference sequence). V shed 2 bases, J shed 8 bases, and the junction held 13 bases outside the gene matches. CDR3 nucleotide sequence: TGTGCCACCAGCAGAAGTACAGGGGCGGCCGCAACTACGCAGTATTTT. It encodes CATSRSTGAAATTQYF.

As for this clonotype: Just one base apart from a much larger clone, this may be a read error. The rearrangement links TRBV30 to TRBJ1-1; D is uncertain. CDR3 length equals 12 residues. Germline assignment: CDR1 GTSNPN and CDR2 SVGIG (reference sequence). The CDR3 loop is CAWQPKVVEVFF. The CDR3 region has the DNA TGTGCCTGGCAACCGAAGGTGGTAGAAGTTTTCTTT.

The CDR3 protein is CASSVLAGESEQYF. The CDR3 DNA is TGTGCCAGCAGTGTCCTAGCGGGGGAGTCCGAGCAGTACTTC. The gene calls are TRBV6-6 and TRBJ2-7; the match to TRBD2 covers 10 bases. The junction had 7 bases not matched to a gene; V was cut back by 5 bases and J by 6 bases. The germline gives CDR1 MNHNY, CDR2 SVGAGI (reference sequence). CDR3 length equals 14 residues.